This T cell receptor (beta chain) was observed in a study of T-cell reconstitution after alpha-beta-depleted transplantation in children. Study findings and constraints: It was surviving recipient T cells and thymic progenitors that gave some patients high TCRbeta diversity at day 60.

Details on this clonotype: Its antigen is undetermined.

The germline V gene encodes CDR1 KGHSH and CDR2 LQKENI. The CDR3 has 14 amino acids. J lost 7 bases, V lost 3 bases, and 8 bases had no gene match. Unique molecular identifiers featured in how the TCRbeta library was prepared. TCRdb reprocessed the PCR reads via MiXCR and lists one record per CDR3 protein. The data hold some 840,000 distinct CDR3 sequences, with 16% observed a single time. The material sequenced was PBMCs, mostly from graft donor cells, taken 360 days after TCRalphabeta/CD19-depleted stem cell transplant. The sequence was obtained from a male patient between 5 and 17 years old who had a stem cell transplant for acute lymphoblastic leukemia, so the T cells may come from the graft donor. The V gene is TRBV18, the J gene TRBJ1-1; 7 bases match TRBD1. CDR3: CASSPKGARLEAFF. The CDR3 DNA reads as TGTGCCAGCTCACCGAAGGGGGCCAGGCTTGAAGCTTTCTTT.